These 13 T cell receptor beta chains were sequenced from one sample in a study of blood T cell repertoires in COVID-19. Repertoires were generated with immunoSEQ multiplex PCR, while TCRdb's copy carries only in-frame clones and drops some. The sample yields hundreds of thousands of clones, approximately 90% seen once. The sequenced sample consisted of peripheral blood. These receptors came from a man younger than 35 with active or convalescent COVID-19.

The CDR3 loop reads CASSSDRGRQPQHF. In DNA form, the CDR3 reads TGTGCCAGTAGCTCGGACAGGGGGCGGCAGCCCCAGCATTTT. The chain uses TRBV19 and TRBJ1-5; 11 positions agree with TRBD1. CDR1 and CDR2 from the germline V gene are LNHDA and SQIVND (reference sequence). This CDR3 spans 14 amino acids. V lost 6 bases and J lost 7; bases outside the gene matches: 5.

CDR3 protein: CASSRTGINPLHF. The CDR3 DNA sequence: TGTGCCAGCAGCCGGACAGGCATTAACCCCCTCCACTTT. This chain uses TRBV3-1 (or the pseudogene TRBV3-2) with TRBJ1-6, with 7 bases matching TRBD1. After removal of 4 bases from V and 13 bases from J, the junction contained 7 bases not matched to a gene. CDR3 size: 13 residues. Germline CDR1 is LGHDT and CDR2 is YNNKEL (reference sequence).

This clone occurred once. This rearrangement joins TRBV28 to TRBJ2-6; TRBD1 agrees at 9 bases. Germline V lookup: CDR1 MDHEN, CDR2 SYDVKM. The CDR3 is 17 residues long. Unmatched junction bases numbered 7, after V lost 5 bases and J lost 2 bases. CDR3: CASSPPRTGAGANVLTF. The CDR3 region has the DNA TGTGCCAGCAGTCCCCCCCGGACAGGGGCTGGGGCCAACGTCCTGACTTTC.

V is TRBV19 and J is TRBJ1-1; the D gene is possibly TRBD1 (5 bases). The CDR3 spans 15 residues. V dropped 3 bases and J dropped 1 base, with 12 bases sitting between them. CDR1 is LNHDA, CDR2 SQIVND, per germline (reference sequence). The CDR3 spells CASSMEGRGNTEAFF. The CDR3 DNA sequence: TGTGCCAGTAGTATGGAAGGGAGGGGGAACACTGAAGCTTTCTTT.

This chain joins TRBV13 and TRBJ1-2, with 7 nucleotides matching TRBD1. The CDR3 contains 18 residues. Per germline, CDR1 PRHDT and CDR2 FYEKMQ (reference sequence). V lost 6 bases to trimming and J lost 7 bases; unmatched junction nucleotides: 23. CDR3 loop: CASSSPRTGPQGKGGYTF. Here the CDR3 DNA reads TGTGCCAGCAGTTCCCCCCGGACAGGTCCCCAAGGGAAGGGTGGCTACACCTTC.

The J gene is TRBJ2-1, the V gene TRBV11-2; TRBD2 aligns across 8 bases. Trimming removed 5 bases from V and 0 bases from J; junction bases left unmatched: 6. This CDR3 comprises 16 residues. CDR1 is SGHAT and CDR2 is FQNNGV in the germline V gene. The CDR3 spells CASSARLASSYNEQFF. CDR3 coding DNA: TGTGCCAGCAGCGCGCGACTAGCGAGCTCCTACAATGAGCAGTTCTTC.

The rearrangement uses TRBV15 and TRBJ2-7; TRBD1 matches at 8 bases. This CDR3 spans 16 amino acids. CDR1 LNHNV and CDR2 YYDKDF come from the germline V gene (reference sequence). Germline trimming cut 4 bases from V and 4 bases from J; bases unmatched to any gene: 12. The CDR3 sequence is CATSTVQGVTIYEQYF. The CDR3 nucleotides are TGTGCCACCAGCACCGTACAGGGGGTCACGATATACGAGCAGTACTTC. Based on the CDR3 plus reference TRBV15 and TRBJ2-7, the full variable domain is DAMVIQNPRYQVTQFGKPVTLSCSQTLNHNVMYWYQQKSSQAPKLLFHYYDKDFNNEADTPDNFQSRRPNTSFCFLDIRSPGLGDTAMYLCATSTVQGVTIYEQYFGPGTRLTVT.

Written as DNA, the CDR3 is TGTGCCAGCAGCCAAGATCGTGGGACACCAAATTCACCCCTCCACTTT. As protein: CASSQDRGTPNSPLHF. V is TRBV3-1 (or the pseudogene TRBV3-2) and J is TRBJ1-6, with D possibly being TRBD1 (6 bases). Germline lookup yields CDR1 LGHDT and CDR2 YNNKEL (reference sequence). This CDR3 comprises 16 residues. V lost 0 bases to trimming and J lost 7 bases, with 13 bases between them.

The rearrangement links TRBV16 to TRBJ1-2; D remains unclear. The V gene's germline CDR1 is KGHSY and CDR2 FQNENV. The CDR3 extends over 15 amino acids. V shed 2 bases and J shed 4 bases, with 14 bases lying between them. The CDR3 DNA is TGTGCCAGCAGCCAAGAATCCGTGGCAGGCTATGGCTACACCTTC. Translated: CASSQESVAGYGYTF.

V usage is TRBV10-2 and J usage is TRBJ1-1; no definite D call. CDR3 length: 14 amino acids. With 4 bases removed from V and 3 bases from J, the gap between germline ends came to 12 bases. Germline V gene data show CDR1 as WSHSY and CDR2 as SAAADI. The CDR3 protein is CASSAGMEDTEAFF. The CDR3 DNA sequence: TGCGCCAGCAGTGCCGGGATGGAGGACACTGAAGCTTTCTTT.

V and J are TRBV6-5 and TRBJ2-7; a weak D match, TRBD1 (5 bases). The V gene's germline CDR1 is MNHEY and CDR2 SVGAGI. This CDR3 has 13 amino acids. With 5 bases removed from V and 3 bases from J, the gap between germline ends came to 11 bases. This CDR3 reads CASSRHDSYEQYF. CDR3 coding DNA: TGTGCCAGCAGTCGTCACGACAGCTACGAGCAGTACTTC.

This clone was observed once. The gene calls are TRBV7-2 and TRBJ2-3; 7 nucleotides align to TRBD2. Germline trimming cut 2 bases from V and 7 bases from J; bases unmatched to any gene: 6. The CDR3 sequence is 14 residues long. Per the germline V gene, CDR1 is SGHTA and CDR2 is FQGNSA. This CDR3 is CASSLPSGAYTQYF. The CDR3 DNA is TGTGCCAGCAGCTTACCTAGCGGAGCTTATACGCAGTATTTT. The full variable domain, completed using reference TRBV7-2 and TRBJ2-3, is GAGVSQSPSNKVTEKGKDVELRCDPISGHTALYWYRQSLGQGLEFLIYFQGNSAPDKSGLPSDRFSAERTGGSVSTLTIQRTQQEDSAVYLCASSLPSGAYTQYFGPGTRLTVL.

This chain connects TRBV28 to TRBJ2-5, with 10 bases matching TRBD2. The germline V gene encodes CDR1 MDHEN and CDR2 SYDVKM. The ends lost 5 bases at V and 5 bases at J; junction bases unmatched: 11. This CDR3 is built from 16 residues. This CDR3 is CASSGLSGRAEETQYF. For the CDR3, the DNA is TGTGCCAGCAGTGGCTTGAGCGGGAGGGCCGAGGAGACCCAGTACTTC.